A selection of T cell receptor beta chains follows, all from one sample in a study of cytomegalovirus exposure and HLA in healthy donors. Method: immunoSEQ multiplex PCR; TCRdb's copy keeps in-frame clones and lacks some. This table holds more than 95,000 clones, 64% found once. The sample was PBMCs. The source of these receptors is a man aged 55-75 years in good health and CMV-seronegative. The CDR3 runs from the conserved cysteine through the conserved F or W. Each record gives: V gene, clone size, D gene, J gene, CDR3 protein, CDR3 DNA. The D gene is left open where the match is weak. The size of a clone is reported for some rows only, either as once, few or many, or as a class for expanded clones.

v_call: TRBV7-9
clone_size: -
d_call: TRBD1
j_call: TRBJ1-1
cdr3_aa: CSSSLGDRGRGTEAFF
cdr3_nt: TGTTCCAGCAGCTTAGGGGACAGGGGGCGCGGTACTGAAGCTTTCTTT

v_call: TRBV18
clone_size: few
d_call: TRBD1
j_call: TRBJ2-7
cdr3_aa: CASSLFGTGVDEQYF
cdr3_nt: TGTGCCAGCTCATTATTTGGGACAGGGGTAGACGAGCAGTACTTC

v_call: TRBV6-4
clone_size: -
d_call: TRBD2
j_call: TRBJ2-7
cdr3_aa: CASSESAGAPYEQYF
cdr3_nt: TGTGCCAGCAGTGAATCAGCGGGGGCACCCTACGAGCAGTACTTC

v_call: TRBV5-1
clone_size: -
d_call: -
j_call: TRBJ2-2
cdr3_aa: CASSSRGPGELFF
cdr3_nt: TGCGCCAGCAGCTCAAGAGGGCCCGGGGAGCTGTTTTTT

v_call: TRBV18
clone_size: -
d_call: -
j_call: TRBJ2-2
cdr3_aa: CASSPSPTGELFF
cdr3_nt: TGTGCCAGCTCACCTAGCCCAACTGGGGAGCTGTTTTTT

v_call: TRBV11-2
clone_size: -
d_call: TRBD2
j_call: TRBJ2-3
cdr3_aa: CASSAGTRPTDTQYF
cdr3_nt: TGTGCCAGCAGCGCCGGGACTAGGCCCACAGATACGCAGTATTTT

v_call: TRBV19
clone_size: few
d_call: TRBD1
j_call: TRBJ1-3
cdr3_aa: CASSPNKRQGYSSGNTIYF
cdr3_nt: TGTGCCAGTAGCCCCAACAAGAGACAGGGCTATTCTTCTGGAAACACCATATATTTT

v_call: TRBV6-1
clone_size: once
d_call: -
j_call: TRBJ2-7
cdr3_aa: CASSEFYRDSYEQYF
cdr3_nt: TGTGCCAGCAGTGAATTCTACCGGGATTCCTACGAGCAGTACTTC

v_call: TRBV2
clone_size: few
d_call: TRBD1
j_call: TRBJ2-3
cdr3_aa: CASRIRTGSSTDTQYF
cdr3_nt: TGTGCCAGCAGAATAAGGACAGGGTCCAGCACAGATACGCAGTATTTT

v_call: TRBV28
clone_size: -
d_call: TRBD1
j_call: TRBJ2-1
cdr3_aa: CASSAPGQLQSEQFF
cdr3_nt: TGTGCCAGCAGCGCTCCGGGACAGCTACAAAGTGAGCAGTTCTTC

v_call: TRBV6-1
clone_size: once
d_call: -
j_call: TRBJ2-1
cdr3_aa: CASSQARGLNEQFF
cdr3_nt: TGTGCCAGCTCCCAGGCACGGGGGTTAAATGAGCAGTTCTTC

v_call: TRBV19
clone_size: few
d_call: -
j_call: TRBJ2-3
cdr3_aa: CASSIRRTTDTQYF
cdr3_nt: TGTGCCAGTAGTATAAGGAGAACCACAGATACGCAGTATTTT

v_call: TRBV19
clone_size: -
d_call: -
j_call: TRBJ2-7
cdr3_aa: CASSARTNSYEQYF
cdr3_nt: TGTGCCAGTAGTGCAAGGACTAACTCCTACGAGCAGTACTTC

v_call: TRBV5-4
clone_size: -
d_call: TRBD2
j_call: TRBJ2-1
cdr3_aa: CASSLAGVAGDNEQFF
cdr3_nt: TGTGCCAGCAGCTTGGCAGGGGTAGCGGGGGACAATGAGCAGTTCTTC

v_call: TRBV4-1
clone_size: once
d_call: -
j_call: TRBJ2-1
cdr3_aa: CASSHLPHSGALGNEQFF
cdr3_nt: TGCGCCAGCAGCCACCTACCTCATAGTGGGGCGCTGGGGAATGAGCAGTTCTTC

v_call: TRBV7-3
clone_size: -
d_call: TRBD2
j_call: TRBJ2-1
cdr3_aa: CASSESSGGSYNEQFF
cdr3_nt: TGTGCCAGCAGCGAGTCTAGCGGGGGGTCCTACAATGAGCAGTTCTTC

v_call: TRBV2
clone_size: -
d_call: -
j_call: TRBJ1-4
cdr3_aa: CASSEMGRTTNEKLFF
cdr3_nt: TGTGCCAGCAGTGAAATGGGCAGGACAACTAATGAAAAACTGTTTTTT

v_call: TRBV6-6
clone_size: few
d_call: -
j_call: TRBJ1-1
cdr3_aa: CASSYEQGNTEAFF
cdr3_nt: TGTGCCAGCAGTTACGAACAGGGGAACACTGAAGCTTTCTTT

v_call: TRBV6-6
clone_size: medium-sized
d_call: -
j_call: TRBJ2-1
cdr3_aa: CASSSGLGGNNEQFF
cdr3_nt: TGTGCCAGCAGTTCGGGGTTGGGGGGAAACAATGAGCAGTTCTTC

v_call: TRBV27
clone_size: few
d_call: TRBD1
j_call: TRBJ2-1
cdr3_aa: CASSLWGQGENEQFF
cdr3_nt: TGTGCCAGCAGTTTATGGGGACAGGGGGAGAATGAGCAGTTCTTC

v_call: TRBV7-2
clone_size: -
d_call: TRBD2
j_call: TRBJ2-7
cdr3_aa: CASSLGRGRGSYEQYF
cdr3_nt: TGTGCCAGCAGCTTAGGACGCGGGAGGGGGTCCTACGAGCAGTACTTC

v_call: TRBV2
clone_size: -
d_call: TRBD2
j_call: TRBJ2-7
cdr3_aa: CASIPLAGVNPYEQYF
cdr3_nt: TGTGCCAGCATCCCACTAGCGGGAGTGAACCCCTACGAGCAGTACTTC

v_call: TRBV5-6
clone_size: -
d_call: -
j_call: TRBJ2-3
cdr3_aa: CASSLPKIDRITDTQYF
cdr3_nt: TGTGCCAGCAGCTTGCCAAAGATAGACAGAATCACAGATACGCAGTATTTT

v_call: TRBV29-1
clone_size: -
d_call: -
j_call: TRBJ1-2
cdr3_aa: CSGGLYGDYGYTF
cdr3_nt: TGCAGCGGGGGCCTATATGGCGACTATGGCTACACCTTC

v_call: TRBV7-2
clone_size: -
d_call: TRBD2
j_call: TRBJ2-1
cdr3_aa: CASSFPGGEGYNEQFF
cdr3_nt: TGTGCCAGCAGCTTCCCTGGGGGGGAAGGCTACAATGAGCAGTTCTTC

v_call: TRBV7-3
clone_size: -
d_call: TRBD2
j_call: TRBJ2-1
cdr3_aa: CASSLGRLAGGPVF
cdr3_nt: TGTGCCAGCAGCTTAGGACGGCTAGCGGGAGGTCCCGTCTTC

v_call: TRBV19
clone_size: -
d_call: TRBD1
j_call: TRBJ2-6
cdr3_aa: CATGQGASGANVLTF
cdr3_nt: TGTGCCACTGGACAGGGGGCAAGTGGGGCCAACGTCCTGACTTTC

v_call: TRBV6-6
clone_size: -
d_call: TRBD1
j_call: TRBJ2-3
cdr3_aa: CASSRQGDPTDTQYF
cdr3_nt: TGTGCCAGCAGTAGACAGGGGGACCCCACAGATACGCAGTATTTT

v_call: TRBV6-1
clone_size: few
d_call: -
j_call: TRBJ1-2
cdr3_aa: CASSEVGAAMNYGYTF
cdr3_nt: TGTGCCAGCAGTGAGGTGGGGGCAGCAATGAACTATGGCTACACCTTC

v_call: TRBV6-1
clone_size: -
d_call: TRBD2
j_call: TRBJ2-7
cdr3_aa: CASRAGGSYEQYF
cdr3_nt: TGTGCCAGCAGGGCGGGAGGTTCCTACGAGCAGTACTTC

v_call: TRBV11-3
clone_size: -
d_call: -
j_call: TRBJ1-1
cdr3_aa: CASSRTANTEAFF
cdr3_nt: TGTGCCAGCAGCCGTACAGCAAACACTGAAGCTTTCTTT

v_call: TRBV18
clone_size: -
d_call: TRBD1
j_call: TRBJ2-5
cdr3_aa: CASSPEQGATETQYF
cdr3_nt: TGTGCCAGCTCACCAGAACAGGGGGCCACAGAGACCCAGTACTTC

v_call: TRBV19
clone_size: -
d_call: -
j_call: TRBJ1-1
cdr3_aa: CASTNTGTDAWYTEAFF
cdr3_nt: TGTGCCAGTACCAATACAGGCACAGACGCGTGGTACACTGAAGCTTTCTTT

v_call: TRBV9
clone_size: -
d_call: -
j_call: TRBJ2-1
cdr3_aa: CASSGGMVGGDFYINEQFF
cdr3_nt: TGTGCCAGCAGCGGGGGTATGGTGGGTGGGGACTTTTATATCAATGAGCAGTTCTTC

v_call: TRBV19
clone_size: -
d_call: TRBD2
j_call: TRBJ2-3
cdr3_aa: CASAGLAGVVDTQYF
cdr3_nt: TGTGCCAGCGCGGGACTAGCGGGAGTGGTAGATACGCAGTATTTT

v_call: TRBV7-3
clone_size: -
d_call: -
j_call: TRBJ2-1
cdr3_aa: CASSRTRNEQFF
cdr3_nt: TGTGCCAGCAGCCGTACTAGAAATGAGCAGTTCTTC

v_call: TRBV7-9
clone_size: -
d_call: -
j_call: TRBJ1-3
cdr3_aa: CASSLAQGVSGNTIYF
cdr3_nt: TGTGCCAGCAGCTTAGCGCAAGGGGTATCTGGAAACACCATATATTTT

v_call: TRBV5-1
clone_size: -
d_call: -
j_call: TRBJ1-3
cdr3_aa: CASSTGPSGNTIYF
cdr3_nt: TGCGCCAGCAGCACAGGACCCTCTGGAAACACCATATATTTT

v_call: TRBV6-1
clone_size: -
d_call: TRBD2
j_call: TRBJ2-1
cdr3_aa: CASSEFSGNYNEQFF
cdr3_nt: TGTGCCAGCAGTGAATTTAGCGGGAACTACAATGAGCAGTTCTTC

v_call: TRBV10-1
clone_size: -
d_call: -
j_call: TRBJ1-5
cdr3_aa: CASSEQGGQPQHF
cdr3_nt: TGCGCCAGCAGTGAACAGGGCGGTCAGCCCCAGCATTTT

v_call: TRBV5-1
clone_size: -
d_call: TRBD1
j_call: TRBJ1-1
cdr3_aa: CASSPWTGGRDTEAFF
cdr3_nt: TGCGCCAGCAGCCCCTGGACAGGGGGAAGGGACACTGAAGCTTTCTTT

v_call: TRBV5-1
clone_size: -
d_call: TRBD2
j_call: TRBJ2-3
cdr3_aa: CASSQGLAGIKGPDTQYF
cdr3_nt: TGCGCCAGCAGCCAAGGACTAGCGGGAATTAAGGGGCCAGATACGCAGTATTTT

v_call: TRBV9
clone_size: -
d_call: -
j_call: TRBJ2-1
cdr3_aa: CASSVTSSYNEQFF
cdr3_nt: TGTGCCAGCAGCGTAACTAGCTCCTACAATGAGCAGTTCTTC

v_call: TRBV25-1
clone_size: few
d_call: TRBD1
j_call: TRBJ1-4
cdr3_aa: CASSEGQGLEKLFF
cdr3_nt: TGTGCCAGCAGTGAGGGACAGGGGCTGGAAAAACTGTTTTTT

v_call: TRBV5-1
clone_size: -
d_call: TRBD1
j_call: TRBJ1-1
cdr3_aa: CASGQGTNTEAFF
cdr3_nt: TGCGCCAGCGGACAGGGGACAAACACTGAAGCTTTCTTT

v_call: TRBV19
clone_size: -
d_call: -
j_call: TRBJ1-5
cdr3_aa: CASSRGTGLNQPQHF
cdr3_nt: TGTGCCAGTAGCCGAGGGACGGGACTTAATCAGCCCCAGCATTTT

v_call: TRBV7-7
clone_size: few
d_call: TRBD2
j_call: TRBJ2-4
cdr3_aa: CASRTLYVAGGILAKNIQYF
cdr3_nt: TGTGCCAGCAGGACATTATATGTAGCGGGGGGGATCTTAGCCAAAAACATTCAGTACTTC

v_call: TRBV6-1
clone_size: -
d_call: TRBD2
j_call: TRBJ2-3
cdr3_aa: CASSVLTSGSTDTQYF
cdr3_nt: TGTGCCAGCAGTGTCCTGACTAGCGGTAGCACAGATACGCAGTATTTT

v_call: TRBV18
clone_size: once
d_call: -
j_call: TRBJ1-2
cdr3_aa: CASSPLEVGYGYTF
cdr3_nt: TGTGCCAGCTCACCATTGGAGGTCGGCTATGGCTACACCTTC

v_call: TRBV30
clone_size: once
d_call: TRBD1
j_call: TRBJ1-3
cdr3_aa: CAWSRDRGRTVGNTIYF
cdr3_nt: TGTGCCTGGAGTAGGGACAGGGGCCGGACGGTAGGAAACACCATATATTTT

v_call: TRBV9
clone_size: -
d_call: -
j_call: TRBJ2-5
cdr3_aa: CASSGGGRETQYF
cdr3_nt: TGTGCCAGCAGCGGAGGGGGACGGGAGACCCAGTACTTC

v_call: TRBV6-1
clone_size: -
d_call: -
j_call: TRBJ1-2
cdr3_aa: CASSDSYRAGGYTF
cdr3_nt: TGTGCCAGCAGTGACTCTTACAGGGCCGGTGGCTACACCTTC

v_call: TRBV7-9
clone_size: few
d_call: -
j_call: TRBJ1-4
cdr3_aa: CASSSPSAATNEKLFF
cdr3_nt: TGTGCCAGCAGCTCGCCCTCAGCGGCAACTAATGAAAAACTGTTTTTT

v_call: TRBV19
clone_size: few
d_call: TRBD1
j_call: TRBJ2-5
cdr3_aa: CASSPTGGQETQYF
cdr3_nt: TGTGCCAGTAGTCCCACAGGGGGCCAAGAGACCCAGTACTTC